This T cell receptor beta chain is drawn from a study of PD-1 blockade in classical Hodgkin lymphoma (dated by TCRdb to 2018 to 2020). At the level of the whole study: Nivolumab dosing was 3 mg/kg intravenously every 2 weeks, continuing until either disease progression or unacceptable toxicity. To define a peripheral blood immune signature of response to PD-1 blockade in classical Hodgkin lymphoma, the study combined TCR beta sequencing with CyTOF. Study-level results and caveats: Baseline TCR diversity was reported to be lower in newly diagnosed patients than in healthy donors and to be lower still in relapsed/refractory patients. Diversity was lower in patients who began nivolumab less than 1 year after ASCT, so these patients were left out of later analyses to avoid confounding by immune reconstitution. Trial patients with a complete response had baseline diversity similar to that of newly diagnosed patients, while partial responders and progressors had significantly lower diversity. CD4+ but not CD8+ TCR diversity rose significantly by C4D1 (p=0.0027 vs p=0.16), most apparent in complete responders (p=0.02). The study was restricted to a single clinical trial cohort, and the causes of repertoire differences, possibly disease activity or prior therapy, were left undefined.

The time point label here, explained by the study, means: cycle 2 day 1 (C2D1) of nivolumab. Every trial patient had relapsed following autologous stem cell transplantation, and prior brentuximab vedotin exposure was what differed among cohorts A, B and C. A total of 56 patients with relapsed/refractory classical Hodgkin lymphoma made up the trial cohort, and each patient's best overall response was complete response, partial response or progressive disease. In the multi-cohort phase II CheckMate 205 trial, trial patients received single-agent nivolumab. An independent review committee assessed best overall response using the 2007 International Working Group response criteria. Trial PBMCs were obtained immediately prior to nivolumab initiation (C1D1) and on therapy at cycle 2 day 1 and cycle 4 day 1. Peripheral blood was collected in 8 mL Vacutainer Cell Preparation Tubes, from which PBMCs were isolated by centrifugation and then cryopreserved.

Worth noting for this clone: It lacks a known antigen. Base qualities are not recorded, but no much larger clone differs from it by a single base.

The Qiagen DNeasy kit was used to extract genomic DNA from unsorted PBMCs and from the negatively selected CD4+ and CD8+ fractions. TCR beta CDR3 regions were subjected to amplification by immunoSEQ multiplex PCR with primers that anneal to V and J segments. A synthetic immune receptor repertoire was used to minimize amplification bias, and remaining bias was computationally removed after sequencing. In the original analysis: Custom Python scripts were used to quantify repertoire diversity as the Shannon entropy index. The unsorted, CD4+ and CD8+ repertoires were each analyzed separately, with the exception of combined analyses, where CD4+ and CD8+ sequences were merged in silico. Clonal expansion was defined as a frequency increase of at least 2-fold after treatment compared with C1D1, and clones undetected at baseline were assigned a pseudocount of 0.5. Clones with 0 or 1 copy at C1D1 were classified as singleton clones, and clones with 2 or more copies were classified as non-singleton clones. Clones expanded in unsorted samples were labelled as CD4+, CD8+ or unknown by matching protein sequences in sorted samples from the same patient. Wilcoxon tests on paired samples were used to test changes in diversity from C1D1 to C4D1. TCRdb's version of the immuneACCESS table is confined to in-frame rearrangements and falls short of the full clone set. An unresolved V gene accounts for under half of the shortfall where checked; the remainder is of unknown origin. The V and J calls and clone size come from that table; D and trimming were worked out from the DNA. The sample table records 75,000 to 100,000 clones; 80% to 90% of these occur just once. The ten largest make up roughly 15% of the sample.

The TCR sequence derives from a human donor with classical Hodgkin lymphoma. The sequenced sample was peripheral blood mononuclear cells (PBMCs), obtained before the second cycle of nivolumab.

The base sequence is TGTGCCAGCAGCTTGGGGGACAGGGCCACCGGGGAGCTGTTTTTT. Translated, this gives CASSLGDRATGELFF. Rearrangement joined TRBV5-6 to TRBJ2-2; a stretch of 9 junction bases matches TRBD1. The germline V gene gives CDR1 as SGHDT and CDR2 as YYEEEE. V has 0 bases trimmed and J has 4 bases trimmed; junction bases matching no gene number 1. The CDR3 spans 15 residues, from the cysteine through the phenylalanine. The entry retains the CDR3 DNA only, 45 bases that are in frame from base 1.